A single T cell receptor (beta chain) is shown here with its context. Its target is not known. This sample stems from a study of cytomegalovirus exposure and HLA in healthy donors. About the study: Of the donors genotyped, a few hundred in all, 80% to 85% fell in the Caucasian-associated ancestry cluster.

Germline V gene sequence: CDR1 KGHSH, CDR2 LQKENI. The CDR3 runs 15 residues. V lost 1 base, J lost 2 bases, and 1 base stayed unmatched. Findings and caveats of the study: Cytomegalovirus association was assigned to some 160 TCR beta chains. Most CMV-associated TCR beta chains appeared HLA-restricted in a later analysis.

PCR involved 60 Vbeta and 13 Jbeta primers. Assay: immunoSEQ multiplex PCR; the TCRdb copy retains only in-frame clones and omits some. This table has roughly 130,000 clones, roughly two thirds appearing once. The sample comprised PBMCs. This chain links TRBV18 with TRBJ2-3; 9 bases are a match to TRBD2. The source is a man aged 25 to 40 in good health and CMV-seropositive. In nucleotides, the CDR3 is TGTGCCAGCTCACCACTAGCGGGAGCCACAGATACGCAGTATTTT. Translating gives CASSPLAGATDTQYF. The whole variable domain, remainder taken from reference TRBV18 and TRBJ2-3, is NAGVMQNPRHLVRRRGQEARLRCSPMKGHSHVYWYRQLPEEGLKFMVYLQKENIIDESGMPKERFSAEFPKEGPSILRIQQVVRGDSAAYFCASSPLAGATDTQYFGPGTRLTVL.